A selection of T cell receptor beta chains follows, all from one sample in a study of blood T cell repertoires in COVID-19. Clones were sequenced by immunoSEQ multiplex PCR, and TCRdb holds only the in-frame ones, with some missing. The sample has about 22,000 clones; roughly nine tenths are singletons. Sequencing was done on a sample of peripheral blood. The source of these receptors is a man between 70 and 80 years old with COVID-19, enrolled during active disease. Both conserved end residues are part of each CDR3. D genes are given only for firm matches. Clone size is given for some rows only: seen once, a few or many times, or a class if the clone is expanded.

TRBJ2-3 | TRBD2 | NA | TRBV5-4 | CASSLVSGGRDTQYF | TGTGCCAGCAGCTTGGTCAGCGGGGGGCGGGATACGCAGTATTTT
TRBJ2-1 | NA | NA | TRBV27 | CASRPGGANHNEQFF | TGTGCCAGCCGCCCTGGGGGGGCTAACCACAATGAGCAGTTCTTC
TRBJ2-1 | NA | NA | TRBV19 | CASDGGYSEQFF | TGTGCCAGTGATGGAGGGTACAGTGAGCAGTTCTTC
TRBJ2-1 | NA | NA | TRBV5-1 | CASSGGEGVGNNEQFF | TGCGCCAGCAGCGGAGGAGAGGGGGTAGGGAACAATGAGCAGTTCTTC
TRBJ2-2 | TRBD2 | NA | TRBV7-2 | CASSLSGGWTRAGGLFF | TGTGCCAGCAGCTTAAGTGGGGGCTGGACTCGGGCGGGAGGGCTGTTTTTT
TRBJ1-5 | TRBD1 | NA | TRBV6-5 | CASSSGGGSNQPQHF | TGTGCCAGCAGTTCAGGGGGAGGAAGCAATCAGCCCCAGCATTTT
TRBJ1-4 | NA | NA | TRBV5-5 | CASSLAVAGREKLFF | TGTGCCAGCAGCTTGGCCGTGGCGGGCCGGGAAAAACTGTTTTTT
TRBJ2-7 | TRBD2 | NA | TRBV7-9 | CASLKGSGDEQYF | TGTGCCAGCTTAAAGGGTAGCGGGGACGAGCAGTACTTC
TRBJ1-1 | NA | NA | TRBV7-2 | CASSSYSDTEAFF | TGTGCCAGCAGCTCCTACAGTGACACTGAAGCTTTCTTT
TRBJ2-3 | TRBD2 | NA | TRBV4-2 | CASILAGGSTDTQYF | TGTGCCAGCATCCTAGCGGGAGGGTCCACAGATACGCAGTATTTT
TRBJ2-5 | TRBD1 | medium-sized | TRBV27 | CASRATGTYQETQYF | TGTGCCAGCAGGGCGACAGGGACGTACCAAGAGACCCAGTACTTC
TRBJ1-4 | NA | NA | TRBV5-1 | CASSLWAQDYEKLFF | TGCGCCAGCAGCTTGTGGGCCCAAGATTATGAAAAACTGTTTTTT
TRBJ2-6 | NA | NA | TRBV11-2 | CASSPAGWTAYGANVLTF | TGTGCCAGCAGCCCAGCAGGGTGGACCGCCTACGGGGCCAACGTCCTGACTTTC
TRBJ2-7 | NA | once | TRBV6-5 | CASSLSGAYEQYF | TGTGCCAGCAGTTTGTCCGGAGCCTACGAGCAGTACTTC
TRBJ1-1 | TRBD1 | NA | TRBV19 | CASRSGTGSTEAFF | TGTGCCAGTAGGTCCGGGACAGGTTCCACTGAAGCTTTCTTT
TRBJ2-1 | NA | NA | TRBV11-2 | CASSLVQLYNEQFF | TGTGCCAGCAGCTTAGTACAGCTGTACAATGAGCAGTTCTTC
TRBJ1-1 | TRBD1 | NA | TRBV13 | CASSLGRDRAGTEAFF | TGTGCCAGCAGCTTAGGCCGAGACAGGGCCGGCACTGAAGCTTTCTTT
TRBJ2-7 | TRBD1 | NA | TRBV5-1 | CASSSGQGDYEQYF | TGCGCCAGCAGCTCGGGACAGGGAGACTACGAGCAGTACTTC
TRBJ1-5 | NA | NA | TRBV24-1 | CATSGNRVSNQPQHF | TGTGCCACCAGTGGGAACAGGGTTAGCAATCAGCCCCAGCATTTT
TRBJ1-3 | TRBD1 | once | TRBV29-1 | CSVWDSSSGNTIYF | TGCAGCGTTTGGGACAGCAGCTCTGGAAACACCATATATTTT
TRBJ1-2 | NA | NA | TRBV6-5 | CASSYSPVNDYGYTF | TGTGCCAGCAGTTACTCGCCGGTGAACGACTATGGCTACACCTTC
TRBJ1-5 | NA | NA | TRBV5-1 | CASSSQGGNQPQHF | TGCGCCAGCAGCAGCCAGGGAGGAAATCAGCCCCAGCATTTT
TRBJ2-1 | TRBD2 | NA | TRBV7-2 | CASSPTPSGRYNEQFF | TGTGCCAGCAGCCCCACGCCTAGCGGGAGGTACAATGAGCAGTTCTTC
TRBJ2-2 | NA | NA | TRBV7-2 | CASSGRSRGTGELFF | TGTGCCAGCAGCGGACGGTCCAGGGGCACCGGGGAGCTGTTTTTT
TRBJ1-1 | NA | NA | TRBV12-2 | CASRPTPGTGDTEAFF | TGTGCAAGTCGCCCTACCCCCGGGACAGGGGACACTGAAGCTTTCTTT
TRBJ2-7 | NA | NA | TRBV27 | CASSSGMLSYEQYF | TGTGCCAGCAGCTCAGGGATGCTGTCCTACGAGCAGTACTTC
TRBJ2-3 | TRBD1 | once | TRBV6-6 | CASRDTGGLADTQYF | TGTGCCAGCAGGGACACAGGGGGCCTCGCAGATACGCAGTATTTT
TRBJ2-5 | TRBD1 | NA | TRBV4-1 | CASSQAGTEETQYF | TGCGCCAGCAGCCAGGCCGGGACAGAAGAGACCCAGTACTTC
TRBJ2-2 | NA | NA | TRBV18 | CASSPDSGELFF | TGTGCCAGCTCTCCCGACAGCGGGGAGCTGTTTTTT
TRBJ2-1 | NA | NA | TRBV7-2 | CASSSMGLPDVEQFF | TGTGCCAGCAGCTCCATGGGACTCCCCGACGTTGAGCAGTTCTTC
TRBJ2-4 | TRBD1 | NA | TRBV7-9 | CASSSYRGLAKNIQYF | TGTGCCAGCAGCTCCTACAGGGGATTAGCCAAAAACATTCAGTACTTC
TRBJ1-3 | NA | NA | TRBV14 | CASSQDISSGNTIYF | TGTGCCAGCAGCCAAGATATCAGCTCTGGAAACACCATATATTTT
TRBJ1-5 | NA | NA | TRBV30 | CAWSRQLSNQPQHF | TGTGCCTGGAGTCGACAGCTTAGCAATCAGCCCCAGCATTTT
TRBJ2-7 | NA | NA | TRBV18 | CASSPGTQQTYEQYF | TGTGCCAGCTCACCAGGGACACAGCAAACCTACGAGCAGTACTTC
TRBJ1-1 | NA | NA | TRBV7-2 | CASSPNIAEKAFF | TGTGCCAGCAGCCCGAACATCGCGGAGAAAGCTTTCTTT
TRBJ2-2 | TRBD2 | once | TRBV7-9 | CASSLLAGAPGELFF | TGTGCCAGCAGCTTACTAGCGGGAGCGCCGGGGGAGCTGTTTTTT
TRBJ1-6 | NA | NA | TRBV4-2 | CASSQESGTSSPLHF | TGTGCCAGCAGCCAAGAAAGTGGGACAAGTTCACCCCTCCACTTT
TRBJ1-4 | NA | once | TRBV5-5 | CASSSWTIYNEKLFF | TGTGCCAGCAGCTCCTGGACAATCTATAATGAAAAACTGTTTTTT
TRBJ1-2 | TRBD1 | NA | TRBV10-2 | CASSLDLTGGFGYTF | TGCGCCAGCAGTCTTGACCTGACAGGGGGATTTGGCTACACCTTC
TRBJ2-1 | TRBD2 | NA | TRBV19 | CASSAPREGPYNEQFF | TGTGCCAGTAGTGCCCCCCGGGAGGGGCCCTACAATGAGCAGTTCTTC
TRBJ2-1 | NA | NA | TRBV2 | CASSATNRQFF | TGTGCCAGCAGTGCTACCAACCGGCAGTTCTTC
TRBJ1-1 | NA | NA | TRBV12-3/TRBV12-4 | CASSFGDIAFF | TGTGCCAGCAGTTTTGGGGACATAGCTTTCTTT
TRBJ1-2 | TRBD1 | NA | TRBV5-4 | CASKGQGAPWGYTF | TGTGCCAGCAAAGGACAGGGGGCACCCTGGGGCTACACCTTC
TRBJ1-1 | NA | NA | TRBV29-1 | CSVEVRAGVEAFF | TGCAGCGTTGAAGTAAGGGCAGGGGTAGAAGCTTTCTTT
TRBJ2-2 | NA | NA | TRBV27 | CASSPEEGWTGELFF | TGTGCCAGCAGCCCCGAGGAGGGTTGGACCGGGGAGCTGTTTTTT
TRBJ2-3 | TRBD2 | NA | TRBV18 | CASSPGLAGGPTDTQYF | TGTGCCAGCTCACCGGGTTTAGCGGGGGGGCCCACAGATACGCAGTATTTT
TRBJ1-2 | NA | NA | TRBV5-6 | CASSFLAGGYTF | TGTGCCAGCAGCTTTCTCGCCGGTGGCTACACCTTC
TRBJ1-2 | TRBD1 | few | TRBV27 | CASSPGTVGGYTF | TGTGCCAGCAGCCCGGGGACAGTGGGGGGCTACACCTTC
TRBJ1-3 | NA | NA | TRBV7-9 | CASSLEPLPSGNTIYF | TGTGCCAGCAGCCTCGAGCCGCTACCCTCTGGAAACACCATATATTTT
TRBJ2-7 | TRBD2 | NA | TRBV4-2 | CASSPPGGADYEQYF | TGTGCCAGCAGCCCCCCCGGGGGGGCGGACTACGAGCAGTACTTC